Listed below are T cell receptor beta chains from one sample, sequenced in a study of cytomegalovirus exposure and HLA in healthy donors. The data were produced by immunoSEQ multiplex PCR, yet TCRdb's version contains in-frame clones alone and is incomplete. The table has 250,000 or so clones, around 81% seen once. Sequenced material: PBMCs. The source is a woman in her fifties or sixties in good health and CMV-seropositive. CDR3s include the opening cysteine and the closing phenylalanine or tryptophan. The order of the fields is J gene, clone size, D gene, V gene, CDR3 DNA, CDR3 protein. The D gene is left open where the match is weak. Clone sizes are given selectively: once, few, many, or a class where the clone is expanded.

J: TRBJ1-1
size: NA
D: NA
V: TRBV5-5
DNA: TGTGCCAGCACCCGGACTACCGGGAACACTGAAGCTTTCTTT
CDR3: CASTRTTGNTEAFF

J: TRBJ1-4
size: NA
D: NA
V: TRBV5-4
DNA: TGTGCCAGCAGCTTAGGAGGGACCCGCCCAACTAATGAAAAACTGTTTTTT
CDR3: CASSLGGTRPTNEKLFF

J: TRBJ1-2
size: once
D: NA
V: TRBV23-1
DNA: TGCGCCAGCAGTCAATCTGTGGGGGGTTACTATGGCTACACCTTC
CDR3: CASSQSVGGYYGYTF

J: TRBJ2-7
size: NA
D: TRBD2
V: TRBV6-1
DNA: TGTGCCAGCAGTGAAGGGGGGACTAGCGGGTCCTACGAGCAGTACTTC
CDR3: CASSEGGTSGSYEQYF

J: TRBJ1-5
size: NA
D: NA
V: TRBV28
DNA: TGTGCCAGCAGTCCGCGCCAGGGTAGGCAGCCCCAGCATTTT
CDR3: CASSPRQGRQPQHF

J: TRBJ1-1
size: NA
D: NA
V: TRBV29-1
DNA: TGCAGCGTTGATCCAGAGAACACTGAAGCTTTCTTT
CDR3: CSVDPENTEAFF

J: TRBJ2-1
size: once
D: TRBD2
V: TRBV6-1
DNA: TGTGCCAGCAGTATTAGCGGGAGGGCTGCAAATGAGCAGTTCTTC
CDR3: CASSISGRAANEQFF

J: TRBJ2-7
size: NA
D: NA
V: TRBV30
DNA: TGTGCCTGGACAAGCCGTAACTACGAGCAGTACTTC
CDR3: CAWTSRNYEQYF

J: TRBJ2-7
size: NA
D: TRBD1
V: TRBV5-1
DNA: TGCGCCAGCAGCTTGGGCGGGACAGGGAAGGACTACGAGCAGTACTTC
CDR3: CASSLGGTGKDYEQYF

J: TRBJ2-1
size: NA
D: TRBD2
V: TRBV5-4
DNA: TGTGCCAGCAGTCTAGGACTAGGGAGGGGCTACAATGAGCAGTTCTTC
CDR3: CASSLGLGRGYNEQFF

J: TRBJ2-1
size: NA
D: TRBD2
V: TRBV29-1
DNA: TGCAGCGTTGAGGCTGACGGGACTAGGACATGGCGGGAGCAGTTCTTC
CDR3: CSVEADGTRTWREQFF

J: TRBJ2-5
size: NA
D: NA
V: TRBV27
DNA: TGTGCCAGCAGTCCAAGAGAAACGATCCAAGAGACCCAGTACTTC
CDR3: CASSPRETIQETQYF

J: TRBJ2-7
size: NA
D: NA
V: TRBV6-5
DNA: TGTGCCAGCAGTTCTCCGAGGTCGAGCTCCTACGAGCAGTACTTC
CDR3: CASSSPRSSSYEQYF

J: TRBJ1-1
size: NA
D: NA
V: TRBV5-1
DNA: TGCGCCAGCAAGGCTTACGGACAGACCTACGGTGAAGCTTTCTTT
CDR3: CASKAYGQTYGEAFF

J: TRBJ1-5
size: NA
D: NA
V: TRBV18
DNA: TGTGCCAGCTCACCATACGGGGGGCAGCAGGGACAGCCCCAGCATTTT
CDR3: CASSPYGGQQGQPQHF

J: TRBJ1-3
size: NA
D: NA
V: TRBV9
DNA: TGTGCCAGCAGCGTAGAAGGGAGTGGAAACACCATATATTTT
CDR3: CASSVEGSGNTIYF

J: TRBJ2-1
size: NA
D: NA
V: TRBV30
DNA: TGTGCCTGGAGTGTTGGGAGCTCCTACAATGAGCAGTTCTTC
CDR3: CAWSVGSSYNEQFF

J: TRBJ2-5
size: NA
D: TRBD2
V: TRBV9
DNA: TGTGCCAGCAGCCCCGGACTAGGACGTCAAGAGACCCAGTACTTC
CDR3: CASSPGLGRQETQYF

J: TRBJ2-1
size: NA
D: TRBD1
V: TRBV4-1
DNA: TGCGCCAGCAGCCCCGGACAGGGTTACAATGAGCAGTTCTTC
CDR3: CASSPGQGYNEQFF

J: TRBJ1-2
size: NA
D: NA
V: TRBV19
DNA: TGTGCCAGTAGTATTAGATCGACAGAGATTAATGGCTACACCTTC
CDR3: CASSIRSTEINGYTF

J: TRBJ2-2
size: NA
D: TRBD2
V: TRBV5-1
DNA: TGCGCCAGCAGGCGACTAGCGGGAGGGTCCGGGGAGCTGTTTTTT
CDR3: CASRRLAGGSGELFF

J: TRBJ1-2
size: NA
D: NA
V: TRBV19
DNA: TGTGCCAGTAACCCGGGGAGAATTAACTATGGCTACACCTTC
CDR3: CASNPGRINYGYTF

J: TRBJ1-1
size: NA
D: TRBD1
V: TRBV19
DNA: TGTGCCAGTAGTACCGACAGGGGCCCTGAAGCTTTCTTT
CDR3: CASSTDRGPEAFF

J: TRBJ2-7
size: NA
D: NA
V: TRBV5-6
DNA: TGTGCCAGCAGCGTGGGGCAGGGTGATCGATCATACGAGCAGTACTTC
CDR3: CASSVGQGDRSYEQYF

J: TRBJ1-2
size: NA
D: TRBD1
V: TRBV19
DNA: TGTGCCAGTACTCAGGGGACAGCAGGGCCTCGTGGCTACACCTTC
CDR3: CASTQGTAGPRGYTF

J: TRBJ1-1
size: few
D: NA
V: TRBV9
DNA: TGTGCCAGCAGCCCCCGGAGGGGCCCCAAAGGGCACACTGAAGCTTTCTTT
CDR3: CASSPRRGPKGHTEAFF

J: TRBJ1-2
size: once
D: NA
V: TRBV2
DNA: TGTGCCAGCAGTGAAATTGGTGGAGACAACTATGGCTACACCTTC
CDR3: CASSEIGGDNYGYTF

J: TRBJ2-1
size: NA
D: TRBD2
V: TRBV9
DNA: TGTGCCAGCAGCGTAGCTAGCGGGGAGGGGGGGAGGTTTGAGCAGTTCTTC
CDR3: CASSVASGEGGRFEQFF

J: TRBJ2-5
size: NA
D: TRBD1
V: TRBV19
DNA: TGTGCCAGTAACTACAGGGGCTTCCAAGAGACCCAGTACTTC
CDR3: CASNYRGFQETQYF

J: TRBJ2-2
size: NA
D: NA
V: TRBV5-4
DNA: TGTGCCAGCAGCTTTTATGCTTCACTTATCACCGGGGAGCTGTTTTTT
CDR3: CASSFYASLITGELFF

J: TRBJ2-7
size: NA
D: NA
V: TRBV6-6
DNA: TGTGCCAGCGGGAGGGGGAGCGAGCAGTACTTC
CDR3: CASGRGSEQYF

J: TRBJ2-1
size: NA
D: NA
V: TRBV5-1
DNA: TGCGCCAGCAGCTTGGGGGTAGCTTACGGCTCCTACAATGAGCAGTTCTTC
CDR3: CASSLGVAYGSYNEQFF

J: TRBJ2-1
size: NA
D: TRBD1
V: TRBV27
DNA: TGTGCCAGCAGTTTCACAGGGGGGAAAAATGAGCAGTTCTTC
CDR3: CASSFTGGKNEQFF

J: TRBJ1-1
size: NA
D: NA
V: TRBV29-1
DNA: TGCAGCGTTGATGAGCAGAACACTGAAGCTTTCTTT
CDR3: CSVDEQNTEAFF

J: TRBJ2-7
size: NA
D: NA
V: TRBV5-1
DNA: TGCGCCAGCAGAGGGGCGGGGAGGAACTACGAGCAGTACTTC
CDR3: CASRGAGRNYEQYF

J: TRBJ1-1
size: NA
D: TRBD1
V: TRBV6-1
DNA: TGTGCCAGCAGCGACAGGGGTGGGTACACTGAAGCTTTCTTT
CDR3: CASSDRGGYTEAFF

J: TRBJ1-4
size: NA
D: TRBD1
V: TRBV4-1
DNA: TGCGCCAGCAGCATCGGTGGACAGGAGAGGGGCAGATCCGAAAAACTGTTTTTT
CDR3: CASSIGGQERGRSEKLFF

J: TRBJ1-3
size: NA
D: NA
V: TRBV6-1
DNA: TGTGCCAGCAGTGAAGGCGGATACTCTGGAAACACCATATATTTT
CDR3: CASSEGGYSGNTIYF

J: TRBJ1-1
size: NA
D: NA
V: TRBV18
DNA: TGTGCCAGCTCACCAAGGTCTGCACAAACTTCGGGCACTGAAGCTTTCTTT
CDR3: CASSPRSAQTSGTEAFF

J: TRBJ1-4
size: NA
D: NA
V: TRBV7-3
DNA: TGTGCCAGCACCGGACGGGGAACTAATGAAAAACTGTTTTTT
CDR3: CASTGRGTNEKLFF

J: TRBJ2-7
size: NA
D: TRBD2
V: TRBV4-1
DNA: TGCGCCAGCAGCCAAGCCGGGAGCGGGAGCTCCTACGAGCAGTACTTC
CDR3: CASSQAGSGSSYEQYF

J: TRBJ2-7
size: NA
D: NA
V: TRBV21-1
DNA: TGTGCCAGCAGCAAAGACAGGCGCCACGAGCAGTACTTC
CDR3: CASSKDRRHEQYF

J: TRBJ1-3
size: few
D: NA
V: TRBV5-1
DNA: TGCGCCAGCAGCTTGGGGTCAGCGGGGGGAAACACCATATATTTT
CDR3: CASSLGSAGGNTIYF

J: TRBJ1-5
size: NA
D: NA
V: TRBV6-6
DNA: TGCGCCTCCCGGCAGGGTGATCAGCCCCAGCATTTT
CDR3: CASRQGDQPQHF

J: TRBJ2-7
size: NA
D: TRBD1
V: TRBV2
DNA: TGTGCCAGCAGTGAGGGGAGGGGACAGGGGAACTACGAGCAGTACTTC
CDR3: CASSEGRGQGNYEQYF

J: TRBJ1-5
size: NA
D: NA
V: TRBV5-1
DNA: TGCGCCAGCAGCTTGGCAGGGTCTCAGCCCCAGCATTTT
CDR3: CASSLAGSQPQHF